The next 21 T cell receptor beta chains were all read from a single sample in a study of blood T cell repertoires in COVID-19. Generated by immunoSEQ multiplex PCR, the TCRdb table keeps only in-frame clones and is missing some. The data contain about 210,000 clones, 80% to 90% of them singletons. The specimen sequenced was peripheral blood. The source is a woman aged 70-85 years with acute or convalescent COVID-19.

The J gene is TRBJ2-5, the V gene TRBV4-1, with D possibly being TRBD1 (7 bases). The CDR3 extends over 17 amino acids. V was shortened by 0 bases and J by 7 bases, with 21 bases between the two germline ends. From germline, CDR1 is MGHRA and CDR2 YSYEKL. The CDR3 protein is CASSQDSLAGGYGTQYF. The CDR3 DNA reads TGCGCCAGCAGCCAAGATTCCTTGGCAGGGGGGTATGGGACCCAGTACTTC.

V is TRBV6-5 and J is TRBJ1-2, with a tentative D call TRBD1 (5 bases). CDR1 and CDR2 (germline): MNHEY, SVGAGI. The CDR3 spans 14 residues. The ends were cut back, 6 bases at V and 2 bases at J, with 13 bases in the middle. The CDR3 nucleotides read TGTGCCAGCAGACCCAGCGGGGGAAACTATGGCTACACCTTC. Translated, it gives CASRPSGGNYGYTF.

The DNA for the CDR3 is TGTGCCAGCAGCAGCCCCGCGGGAAATCGGAATCAGCCCCAGCATTTT. This codes for CASSSPAGNRNQPQHF. This chain connects TRBV21-1 to TRBJ1-5. TRBV21-1 is tagged as a pseudogene. The length of the CDR3 is 16 residues.

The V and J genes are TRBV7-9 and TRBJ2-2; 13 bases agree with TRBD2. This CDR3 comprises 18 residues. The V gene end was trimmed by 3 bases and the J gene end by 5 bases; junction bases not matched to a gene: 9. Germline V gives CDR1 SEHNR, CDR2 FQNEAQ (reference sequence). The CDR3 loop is CASSFQLAGGPGTGELFF. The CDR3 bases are TGTGCCAGCAGCTTCCAACTAGCGGGGGGGCCCGGGACCGGGGAGCTGTTTTTT.

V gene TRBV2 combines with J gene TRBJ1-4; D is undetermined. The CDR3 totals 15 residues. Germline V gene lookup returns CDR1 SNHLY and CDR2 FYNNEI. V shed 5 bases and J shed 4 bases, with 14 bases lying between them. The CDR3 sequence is CASSQPQAGNEKLFF. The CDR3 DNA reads TGTGCCAGCAGTCAACCCCAGGCGGGTAATGAAAAACTGTTTTTT.

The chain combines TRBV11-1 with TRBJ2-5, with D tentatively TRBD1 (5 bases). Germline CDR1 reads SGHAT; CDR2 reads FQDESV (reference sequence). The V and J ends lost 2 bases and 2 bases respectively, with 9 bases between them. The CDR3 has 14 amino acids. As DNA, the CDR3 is TGTGCCAGCAGCTTACAGGGCCCACAAGAGACCCAGTACTTC. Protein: CASSLQGPQETQYF.

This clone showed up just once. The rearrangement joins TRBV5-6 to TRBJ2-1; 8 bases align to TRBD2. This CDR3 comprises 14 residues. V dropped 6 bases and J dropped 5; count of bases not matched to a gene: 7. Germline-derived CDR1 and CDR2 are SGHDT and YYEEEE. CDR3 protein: CASTWTGGNNEQFF. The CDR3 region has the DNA TGTGCCAGCACCTGGACGGGGGGGAACAATGAGCAGTTCTTC.

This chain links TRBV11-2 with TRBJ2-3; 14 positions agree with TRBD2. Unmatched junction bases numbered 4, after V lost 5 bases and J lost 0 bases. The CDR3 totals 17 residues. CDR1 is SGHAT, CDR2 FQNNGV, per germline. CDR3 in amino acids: CASSPGLAGVSTDTQYF. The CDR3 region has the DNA TGTGCCAGCAGCCCGGGACTAGCGGGGGTGAGCACAGATACGCAGTATTTT.

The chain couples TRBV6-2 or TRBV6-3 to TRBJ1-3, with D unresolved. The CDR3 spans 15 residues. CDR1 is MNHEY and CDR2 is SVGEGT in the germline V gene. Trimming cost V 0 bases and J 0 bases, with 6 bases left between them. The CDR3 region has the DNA TGTGCCAGCAGTTACTCTGGCCGCTCTGGAAACACCATATATTTT. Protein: CASSYSGRSGNTIYF.

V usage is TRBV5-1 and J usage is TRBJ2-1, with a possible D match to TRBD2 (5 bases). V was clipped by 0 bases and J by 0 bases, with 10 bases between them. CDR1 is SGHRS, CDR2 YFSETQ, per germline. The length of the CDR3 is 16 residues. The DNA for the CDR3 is TGCGCCAGCAGCTTGGGAGGGAAAGGCTCCTACAATGAGCAGTTCTTC. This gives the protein CASSLGGKGSYNEQFF.

The CDR3 region is CASSIMASSSYNEQFF. CDR3 nucleotide sequence: TGTGCCAGTAGTATAATGGCTAGCAGCTCCTACAATGAGCAGTTCTTC. The chain carries TRBV19 and TRBJ2-1; possible D gene TRBD2, 5 bases. The length of the CDR3 is 16 residues. Trimming pared 2 bases from V and 0 bases from J, leaving 11 bases between. CDR1 LNHDA and CDR2 SQIVND come from the germline V gene (reference sequence).

The CDR3 here is CASSSTGTSRYTGELFF. The CDR3 nucleotides read TGTGCCAGCAGCTCTACCGGGACTAGCCGCTACACCGGGGAGCTGTTTTTT. The J gene is TRBJ2-2, the V gene TRBV7-6; 9 nucleotides agree with TRBD2. The CDR3 extends over 17 amino acids. After removal of 4 bases from V and 3 bases from J, the junction contained 9 bases not matched to a gene. Germline CDR1 SGHVS, CDR2 FNYEAQ.

DNA of the CDR3: TGTGCCAGCAGTGATCCGACACCGGGACAGGGATACTACGAGCAGTACTTC. This translates into CASSDPTPGQGYYEQYF. The chain has TRBV2 and TRBJ2-7, with 9 bases fitting TRBD1. The trim removed 3 bases at V and 3 bases at J, leaving 12 bases unmatched. CDR3 length: 17 amino acids. The germline CDR1 and CDR2 sequences are SNHLY and FYNNEI.

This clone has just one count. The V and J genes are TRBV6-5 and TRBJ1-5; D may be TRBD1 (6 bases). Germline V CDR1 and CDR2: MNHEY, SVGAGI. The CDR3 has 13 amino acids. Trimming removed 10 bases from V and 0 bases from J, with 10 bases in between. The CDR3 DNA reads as TGTGCCAAGTCAGGGGTTAGCAATCAGCCCCAGCATTTT. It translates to CAKSGVSNQPQHF.

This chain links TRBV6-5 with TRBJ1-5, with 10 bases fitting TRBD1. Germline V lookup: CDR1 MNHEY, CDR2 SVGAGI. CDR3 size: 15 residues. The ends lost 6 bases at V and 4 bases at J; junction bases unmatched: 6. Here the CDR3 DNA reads TGTGCCAGCAGCGACAGGGGGCTACAGAATCAGCCCCAGCATTTT. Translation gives CASSDRGLQNQPQHF.

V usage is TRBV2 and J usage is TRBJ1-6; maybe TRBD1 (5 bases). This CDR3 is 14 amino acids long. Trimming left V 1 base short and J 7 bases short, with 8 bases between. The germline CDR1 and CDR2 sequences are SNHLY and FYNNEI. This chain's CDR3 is CASSEVGGNSPLHF. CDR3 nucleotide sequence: TGTGCCAGCAGTGAAGTCGGGGGGAATTCACCCCTCCACTTT.

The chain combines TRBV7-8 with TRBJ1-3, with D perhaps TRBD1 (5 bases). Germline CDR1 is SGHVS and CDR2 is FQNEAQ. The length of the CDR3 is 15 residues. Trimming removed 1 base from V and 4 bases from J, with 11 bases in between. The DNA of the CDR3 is TGTGCCAGCAGCTTAGTGGTGGGGCAGGGAAACACCATATATTTT. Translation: CASSLVVGQGNTIYF.

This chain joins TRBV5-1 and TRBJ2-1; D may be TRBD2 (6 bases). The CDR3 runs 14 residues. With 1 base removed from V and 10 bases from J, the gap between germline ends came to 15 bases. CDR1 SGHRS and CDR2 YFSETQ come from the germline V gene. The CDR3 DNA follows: TGCGCCAGCAGCTTGATAGTTCCGGGGGAAGAGCAGTTCTTC. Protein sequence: CASSLIVPGEEQFF.

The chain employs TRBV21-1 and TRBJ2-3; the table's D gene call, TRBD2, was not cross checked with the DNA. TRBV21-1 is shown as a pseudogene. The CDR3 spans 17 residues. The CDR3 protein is CASSPARGQTCTDTQYF. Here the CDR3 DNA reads TGTGCCAGCAGCCCCGCGCGGGGGCAGACCTGCACAGATACGCAGTATTTT.

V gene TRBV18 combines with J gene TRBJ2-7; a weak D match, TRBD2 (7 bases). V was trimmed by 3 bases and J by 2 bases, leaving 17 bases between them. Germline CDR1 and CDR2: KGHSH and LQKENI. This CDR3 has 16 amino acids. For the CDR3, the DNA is TGTGCCAGCTCACCGGGGGCTAGCGGCTTACCCTACGAGCAGTACTTC. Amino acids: CASSPGASGLPYEQYF.

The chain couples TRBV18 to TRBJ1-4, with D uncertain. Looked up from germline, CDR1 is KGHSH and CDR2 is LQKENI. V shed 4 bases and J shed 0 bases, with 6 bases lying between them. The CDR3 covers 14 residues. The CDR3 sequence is CASSRAATNEKLFF. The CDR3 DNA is TGTGCCAGCTCACGGGCAGCAACTAATGAAAAACTGTTTTTT.